This T cell receptor beta chain is drawn from a study of T-cell reconstitution after alpha-beta-depleted transplantation in children. The CDR3 loop spans 11 amino acids. The V gene lost 2 bases and the J gene lost 5 bases, with 4 bases spanning the gap. Germline CDR1 and CDR2: MNHNS and SASEGT. Preparation of the TCRbeta library was carried out with unique molecular identifiers. TCRdb itself ran the PCR reads through MiXCR, one entry per CDR3 protein. This sample has nearly 400,000 distinct CDR3 sequences, with roughly 22% found just once. V gene TRBV6-1 combines with J gene TRBJ2-7; D ambiguous. The specimen comprised PBMCs from the stem cell graft donor, sampled from the stem cell graft. The TCR comes from a human donor who donated a stem cell graft to a child with acute myeloid leukemia. CDR3 sequence reads: CASSERDEQYF. CDR3 coding DNA: TGTGCCAGCAGTGAAAGGGACGAGCAGTACTTC.